Below are 22 T cell receptor beta chains sequenced from a single sample in a study of CD8+ T cells in alopecia areata. Treatment in this sample: oral pan-JAK inhibitor, 5-10 mg twice daily. Extracted RNA was reverse transcribed into cDNA, the sequencing template. TCRdb's table, derived via immunoSEQ multiplex PCR, lists solely in-frame clones and lacks some. The sample has some 45,000 clones; more than 90% are singletons. Sequenced here: CD8+ T cells sorted from blood, sampled at week 24, from a patient treated with tofacitinib. The receptors come from a human donor with alopecia areata.

This chain uses TRBV4-1 with TRBJ2-5; D remains ambiguous. This CDR3 is built from 16 residues. Trimming pared 0 bases from V and 3 bases from J, leaving 14 bases between. Germline V gene lookup returns CDR1 MGHRA and CDR2 YSYEKL. The CDR3 reads CASSQESWLDKETQYF. The CDR3 DNA reads as TGCGCCAGCAGCCAAGAATCCTGGTTAGATAAAGAGACCCAGTACTTC.

The sample holds one count of this clone. J is TRBJ2-2 and V is TRBV10-3; maybe TRBD2 (5 bases). Germline V gene lookup returns CDR1 ENHRY and CDR2 SYGVKD. Between the trimmed V and J ends, which lost 6 bases and 1 base, there was a span of 9 bases. The CDR3 runs to 14 residues. CDR3 sequence reads: CAIRDGVNTGELFF. For the CDR3, the DNA is TGTGCCATCAGGGACGGGGTGAACACCGGGGAGCTGTTTTTT.

Note on this clone: The sample carries other DNA sequences with the same CDR3. This chain uses TRBV28 with TRBJ2-7, with D tentatively TRBD1 (5 bases). The V gene's germline CDR1 is MDHEN and CDR2 SYDVKM. The CDR3 has 12 amino acids. V was shortened by 2 bases and J by 5 bases, with 7 bases between the two germline ends. The CDR3 here is CASSLRGDEQYF. DNA for the CDR3: TGTGCCAGCAGTTTAAGGGGCGACGAGCAGTACTTC.

This clone has only one observation. The V call is TRBV4-1, the J call TRBJ1-2; D gene ambiguous. CDR1 MGHRA and CDR2 YSYEKL come from the germline V gene. V was trimmed by 1 base and J by 10 bases, leaving 13 bases between them. The CDR3 contains 13 residues. The chain's CDR3 is CASSQVFSGFYTF. DNA of the CDR3: TGCGCCAGCAGCCAAGTTTTCTCTGGGTTCTACACCTTC.

V is TRBV10-3 and J is TRBJ2-7, with 10 bases fitting TRBD1. Germline CDR1 ENHRY, CDR2 SYGVKD. After removal of 6 bases from V and 5 bases from J, the junction contained 10 bases not matched to a gene. The CDR3 length is 15 residues. CDR3 sequence: CAISFPGTGENEQYF. The CDR3 region has the DNA TGTGCCATCAGCTTCCCCGGGACAGGGGAAAACGAGCAGTACTTC.

This sequence joins TRBV5-5 and TRBJ1-1; D remains unclear. This CDR3 region has 13 residues. V lost 0 bases to trimming and J lost 0 bases, with 3 bases between them. Germline V gene lookup returns CDR1 SGHKS and CDR2 YYEKEE (reference sequence). CDR3 sequence: CASSLVLNTEAFF. Here the CDR3 DNA reads TGTGCCAGCAGCTTGGTCCTGAACACTGAAGCTTTCTTT.

This clone was recorded once. The V call is TRBV18, the J call TRBJ2-1; D not resolved. With 3 bases removed from V and 9 bases from J, the gap between germline ends came to 6 bases. The CDR3 loop spans 11 amino acids. Germline V gene data show CDR1 as KGHSH and CDR2 as LQKENI. The CDR3 spells CASSPDIEQFF. The DNA of the CDR3 is TGTGCCAGCTCACCTGATATTGAGCAGTTCTTC. Full variable domain (remainder filled in from reference TRBV18 and TRBJ2-1): NAGVMQNPRHLVRRRGQEARLRCSPMKGHSHVYWYRQLPEEGLKFMVYLQKENIIDESGMPKERFSAEFPKEGPSILRIQQVVRGDSAAYFCASSPDIEQFFGPGTRLTVL.

The rearrangement joins TRBV11-1 to TRBJ2-7; D is perhaps TRBD2 (5 bases). V dropped 4 bases and J dropped 3 bases, with 10 bases sitting between them. There are 13 residues in the CDR3. The V gene's germline CDR1 is SGHAT and CDR2 FQDESV (reference sequence). Here the CDR3 reads CASSYSEGYEQYF. The CDR3 DNA is TGTGCCAGCAGCTACAGTGAGGGCTACGAGCAGTACTTC.

With regard to this clone: Its ends do not fully match the called genes, so a read error is possible. V is TRBV28 and J is TRBJ2-1; TRBD2 matches at 9 bases. CDR1 and CDR2 (germline): MDHEN, SYDVKM. CDR3 size: 15 residues. CDR3 protein: CASSSVAGAHNERFF. CDR3 nucleotides: TGTGCCAGCAGTTCAGTAGCGGGGGCCCACAATGAGCGGTTCTTC.

This chain joins TRBV7-9 and TRBJ2-7, with D unclear. This CDR3 spans 15 amino acids. Germline values: CDR1 SEHNR, CDR2 FQNEAQ (reference sequence). V was pared by 4 bases and J by 0 bases, with 13 bases between. The CDR3 loop reads CASSSSFRSSYEQYF. Written as DNA, the CDR3 is TGTGCCAGCAGCTCATCATTTAGGAGCTCCTACGAGCAGTACTTC.

The rearrangement uses TRBV7-2 and TRBJ2-4, with 9 bases aligning to TRBD1. The CDR3 runs 18 residues. Germline V CDR1 and CDR2: SGHTA, FQGNSA. V was pared by 2 bases and J by 5 bases, with 13 bases of the junction left unmatched. The CDR3 reads CASSLLEPGTGFENIQYF. The CDR3 region has the DNA TGTGCCAGCAGCTTACTGGAGCCGGGGACAGGGTTTGAAAACATTCAGTACTTC. Full variable domain (rest looked up from reference TRBV7-2 and TRBJ2-4): GAGVSQSPSNKVTEKGKDVELRCDPISGHTALYWYRQSLGQGLEFLIYFQGNSAPDKSGLPSDRFSAERTGGSVSTLTIQRTQQEDSAVYLCASSLLEPGTGFENIQYFGAGTRLSVL.

The V and J genes are TRBV5-1 and TRBJ2-5, with 8 nucleotides matching TRBD1. The CDR3 is 14 residues long. Germline lookup yields CDR1 SGHRS and CDR2 YFSETQ. Losses at the gene ends were 0 bases for V and 3 bases for J; bases not matched to a gene: 1. CDR3 loop: CASSLVDREETQYF. The DNA for the CDR3 is TGCGCCAGCAGCTTGGTGGACAGGGAAGAGACCCAGTACTTC.

The gene calls are TRBV13 and TRBJ2-1; 7 bases map to TRBD2. Germline CDR1 and CDR2: PRHDT and FYEKMQ (reference sequence). After removal of 1 base from V and 8 bases from J, the junction contained 5 bases not matched to a gene. CDR3 size: 14 residues. Here the CDR3 DNA reads TGTGCCAGCAGCTTAGATACTAGCGTCGATGAGCAGTTCTTC. Amino acid sequence: CASSLDTSVDEQFF.

The chain joins TRBV19 to TRBJ2-7; no definite D call. CDR1 is LNHDA and CDR2 is SQIVND in the germline V gene (reference sequence). V was clipped by 5 bases and J by 6 bases, with 8 bases between them. This CDR3 is 11 amino acids long. CDR3 amino acids: CASSLGSEQYF. DNA of the CDR3: TGTGCCAGTAGTCTTGGTTCCGAGCAGTACTTC.

V and J are TRBV25-1 and TRBJ1-1, with 8 bases matching TRBD1. The CDR3 covers 15 residues. Germline V lookup: CDR1 MGHDK, CDR2 SYGVNS. V was pared by 9 bases and J by 0 bases, with 9 bases of the junction left unmatched. CDR3 protein: CASRPDRDLNTEAFF. CDR3 bases: TGTGCCAGTCGACCGGACAGGGACTTGAACACTGAAGCTTTCTTT.

V and J are TRBV28 and TRBJ2-1, with a possible D match to TRBD2 (5 bases). Per germline, CDR1 MDHEN and CDR2 SYDVKM. This CDR3 region has 19 residues. Trimming took off 3 bases at V and 0 bases at J, with 21 bases between the two ends. The CDR3 spells CASSFEGLWSTNSYNEQFF. The DNA of the CDR3 is TGTGCCAGCAGTTTTGAGGGTTTGTGGTCCACGAACTCCTACAATGAGCAGTTCTTC.

V gene TRBV4-1 combines with J gene TRBJ2-7; D is ambiguous. The V gene's germline CDR1 is MGHRA and CDR2 YSYEKL. The CDR3 spans 14 residues. Trimming shortened V by 0 bases and J by 2 bases, and 8 bases separated the two germline ends. CDR3 DNA: TGCGCCAGCAGCCAAGATGCCAGTCCCTACGAGCAGTACTTC. Amino acid sequence: CASSQDASPYEQYF.

The chain couples TRBV7-9 to TRBJ2-1; TRBD2 matches at 7 bases. Germline CDR1 and CDR2: SEHNR and FQNEAQ (reference sequence). The CDR3 spans 14 residues. V shed 4 bases, J shed 6 bases, and the junction held 6 bases outside the gene matches. Written as DNA, the CDR3 is TGTGCCAGCAGCTACTCCTCGGGAGGCAATGAGCAGTTCTTC. Its protein product is CASSYSSGGNEQFF.

The chain has TRBV7-8 and TRBJ2-7; 11 nucleotides align to TRBD2. Germline CDR1 reads SGHVS; CDR2 reads FQNEAQ. CDR3 length: 16 residues. With V trimmed by 1 base and J by 6 bases, 8 bases remained unmatched. The CDR3 DNA follows: TGTGCCAGCAGCTTAGATACGCGACTAGCGGGGACCGAGCAGTACTTC. Encoded protein: CASSLDTRLAGTEQYF.

This clone was seen more than once but under ten times. The chain recombines TRBV29-1 with TRBJ2-2; the match to TRBD1 covers 7 bases. This CDR3 comprises 15 residues. Germline V gives CDR1 SQVTM, CDR2 ANQGSEA. V shed 2 bases, J shed 1 base, and the junction held 4 bases outside the gene matches. The CDR3 sequence is CSVEFGDRNTGELFF. DNA for the CDR3: TGCAGCGTTGAATTCGGGGACAGGAACACCGGGGAGCTGTTTTTT.

V gene TRBV5-1 combines with J gene TRBJ2-7; 8 nucleotides match TRBD1. The ends lost 4 bases at V and 4 bases at J; junction bases unmatched: 7. The CDR3 runs 14 residues. The V gene's germline CDR1 is SGHRS and CDR2 YFSETQ. The CDR3 DNA sequence: TGCGCCAGCAGCCAACCGGGACAGGAGTACGAGCAGTACTTC. Encoded protein: CASSQPGQEYEQYF.

V is TRBV6-4 and J is TRBJ2-1; possible D gene TRBD1, 6 bases. The germline CDR1 and CDR2 sequences are MRHNA and SNTAGT. The V end was cut by 0 bases, the J end by 5 bases, with 11 bases between. The CDR3 loop spans 15 amino acids. Written as DNA, the CDR3 is TGTGCCAGCAGTGACTCCCCAGGGGCTGACAATGAGCAGTTCTTC. This translates into CASSDSPGADNEQFF.